What follows are 13 T cell receptor beta chains derived from one specimen sequenced in a study of somatic mutations in cytotoxic T cells in rheumatoid arthritis. Sequenced by immunoSEQ multiplex PCR; TCRdb stores in-frame clones only, minus some. The table has 20,000 to 25,000 clones, 78% seen once. The sequenced material came from CD8+ T cells sorted from blood. The receptors derive from an adult with rheumatoid arthritis.

The V and J genes are TRBV5-6 and TRBJ2-1, with 8 bases lining up with TRBD2. Germline values: CDR1 SGHDT, CDR2 YYEEEE. J was trimmed by 4 bases and V by 0 bases; bases with no gene match: 3. The CDR3 covers 15 residues. The CDR3 sequence: CASSLVSGIYNEQFF. The CDR3 DNA reads TGTGCCAGCAGCTTGGTTAGCGGGATTTACAATGAGCAGTTCTTC.

The chain is built from TRBV4-2 and TRBJ2-7, with 9 bases lining up with TRBD2. The CDR3 length is 14 residues. Germline loops: CDR1 LGHNA, CDR2 YNFKEQ. J gave up 5 bases and V 4 bases, and 6 bases lay outside the gene matches. The chain's CDR3 is CASSPLAGRDEQYF. DNA for the CDR3: TGTGCCAGCAGCCCCCTAGCGGGACGCGACGAGCAGTACTTC.

This clone showed up just a few times. V and J are TRBV4-3 and TRBJ2-2; 7 bases align to TRBD1. Looked up from germline, CDR1 is LGHNA and CDR2 is YSLEER. CDR3 length: 15 residues. V shed 4 bases, J shed 5 bases, and the junction held 7 bases outside the gene matches. The CDR3, as DNA: TGCGCCAGCAGCCTTTGGACAGGAGATACCGGGGAGCTGTTTTTT. Residues: CASSLWTGDTGELFF.

CDR3 in amino acids: CASGQVGPRDEQYF. CDR3 coding DNA: TGTGCTAGTGGGCAGGTGGGGCCCAGGGACGAGCAGTACTTC. V is TRBV12-5 and J is TRBJ2-7; D possibly corresponds to TRBD1 (5 bases). With 6 bases removed from V and 5 bases from J, the gap between germline ends came to 17 bases. CDR3 length: 14 amino acids. Germline values: CDR1 LGHNT, CDR2 FRNRAP.

The CDR3 is CASSLIQLNEQFF. CDR3 DNA sequence: TGTGCCAGCAGCTTAATCCAGCTCAATGAGCAGTTCTTC. The V gene is TRBV7-8, the J gene TRBJ2-1; D unclear. The CDR3 is 13 residues long. Germline V lookup: CDR1 SGHVS, CDR2 FQNEAQ. Between the trimmed V and J ends, which lost 2 bases and 6 bases, there was a span of 8 bases.

The CDR3 protein is CASSIVRQREQFF. DNA of the CDR3: TGTGCCAGTAGTATAGTGAGACAGCGAGAGCAGTTCTTC. J is TRBJ2-1 and V is TRBV19; D perhaps matches TRBD1 (5 bases). The CDR3 totals 13 residues. Germline-derived CDR1 and CDR2 are LNHDA and SQIVND (reference sequence). The V and J ends lost 1 base and 10 bases respectively, with 11 bases between them.

V usage is TRBV4-1 and J usage is TRBJ2-1; D may be TRBD2 (6 bases). Deletions cut 1 base from V and 3 bases from J, with 13 bases between. CDR1 and CDR2 (germline): MGHRA, YSYEKL. The CDR3 is 16 residues long. CDR3 in amino acids: CASSQGGGGNYNEQFF. The CDR3 DNA is TGCGCCAGCAGCCAAGGAGGCGGAGGGAACTACAATGAGCAGTTCTTC.

The chain joins TRBV4-2 to TRBJ1-1; 9 positions match TRBD1. Per the germline V gene, CDR1 is LGHNA and CDR2 is YNFKEQ. V dropped 1 base and J dropped 6; count of bases not matched to a gene: 9. The CDR3 covers 16 residues. Here the CDR3 reads CASSQVPGQGWAEAFF. The CDR3 nucleotides read TGTGCCAGCAGCCAAGTCCCGGGACAGGGTTGGGCTGAAGCTTTCTTT.

The V call is TRBV13, the J call TRBJ2-7, with a tentative D call TRBD2 (5 bases). Trimming cost V 0 bases and J 2 bases, with 8 bases left between them. This CDR3 spans 14 amino acids. Germline lookup yields CDR1 PRHDT and CDR2 FYEKMQ (reference sequence). The CDR3 reads CASSLGREAYEQYF. CDR3 coding DNA: TGTGCCAGCAGCTTAGGACGGGAAGCCTACGAGCAGTACTTC.

This clone was observed a handful of times. The chain couples TRBV5-4 to TRBJ1-1; D is uncertain. This CDR3 comprises 14 residues. CDR1 SGHNT and CDR2 YYREEE come from the germline V gene (reference sequence). Between the trimmed V and J ends, which lost 0 bases and 0 bases, there was a span of 6 bases. The CDR3 nucleotides are TGTGCCAGCAGCTTGGACAGCATGAACACTGAAGCTTTCTTT. Residues: CASSLDSMNTEAFF.

This chain connects TRBV6-1 to TRBJ1-5, with 8 positions matching TRBD1. Germline values: CDR1 MNHNS, CDR2 SASEGT. With 1 base clipped from V and 2 bases from J, the junction kept 16 bases outside the gene matches. CDR3 size: 20 residues. The CDR3 here is CASSEGFGTGGLLGNQPQHF. The DNA of the CDR3 is TGTGCCAGCAGTGAAGGATTCGGGACAGGCGGGCTATTGGGCAATCAGCCCCAGCATTTT.

This clone has only one observation. The V call is TRBV27, the J call TRBJ2-1; 11 bases align to TRBD1. V trimming: 5 bases; J trimming: 8 bases; junction bases outside the gene matches: 5. Germline CDR1 and CDR2: MNHEY and SMNVEV (reference sequence). The CDR3 consists of 14 residues. CDR3 amino acids: CASSPRTGGDEQFF. The CDR3 DNA reads as TGTGCCAGCAGTCCCCGGACAGGGGGCGATGAGCAGTTCTTC.

The gene calls are TRBV6-5 and TRBJ1-2; no reliable D call. There are 13 residues in the CDR3. The germline V gene has CDR1 MNHEY and CDR2 SVGAGI. The germline V and J ends were trimmed by 3 bases and 12 bases, with 17 bases remaining between them. The CDR3 reads CASSYSPFGGNTF. The CDR3 DNA sequence: TGTGCCAGCAGTTATTCGCCCTTCGGAGGCAACACCTTC.